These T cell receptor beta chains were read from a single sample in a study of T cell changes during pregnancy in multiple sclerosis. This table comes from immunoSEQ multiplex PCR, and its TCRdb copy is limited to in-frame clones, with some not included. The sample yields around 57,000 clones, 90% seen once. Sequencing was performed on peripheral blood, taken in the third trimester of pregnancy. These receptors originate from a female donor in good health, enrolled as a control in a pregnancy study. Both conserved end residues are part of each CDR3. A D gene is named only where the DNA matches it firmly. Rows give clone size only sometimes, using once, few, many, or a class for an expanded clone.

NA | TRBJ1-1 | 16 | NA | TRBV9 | TGTGCCAGCACCGATTGGGGAGGGGGTATGAACACTGAAGCTTTCTTT | CASTDWGGGMNTEAFF
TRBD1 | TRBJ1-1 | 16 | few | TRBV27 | TGTGCCAGTAAACAGGGGGCGCGGAAGGGGAACACTGAAGCTTTCTTT | CASKQGARKGNTEAFF
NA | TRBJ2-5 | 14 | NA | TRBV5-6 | TGTGCCAGCAGCTTGGGGGCAGGGCTCGAGACCCAGTACTTC | CASSLGAGLETQYF
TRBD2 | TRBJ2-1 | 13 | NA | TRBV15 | TGTGCCACCAGCAGAGATCGGGGGGATGAGCAGTTCTTC | CATSRDRGDEQFF
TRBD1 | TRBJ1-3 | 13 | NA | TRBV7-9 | TGTGCCATCAGGGAGGGGGCCGGAAACACCATATATTTT | CAIREGAGNTIYF
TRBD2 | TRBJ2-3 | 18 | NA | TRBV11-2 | TGTGCCAGCAGCCTACCCCTAGCGGGGGCCCCTAGCACAGATACGCAGTATTTT | CASSLPLAGAPSTDTQYF
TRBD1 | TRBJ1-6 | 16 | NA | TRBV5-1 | TGCGCCAGCAGAGCAGGGGGCGCATCTGGGAATTCACCCCTCCACTTT | CASRAGGASGNSPLHF
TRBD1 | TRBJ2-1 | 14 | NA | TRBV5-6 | TGTGCCAGCACCCGTGGGACAGGGTTGAATGAGCAGTTCTTC | CASTRGTGLNEQFF
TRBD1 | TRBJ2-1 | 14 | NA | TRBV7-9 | TGTGCCAGCAGCCCCTGGACAGGGGCCAATGAGCAGTTCTTC | CASSPWTGANEQFF
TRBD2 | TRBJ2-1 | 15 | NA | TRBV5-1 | TGCGCCAGCAGCAATAGCGGGGGCTCCTACAATGAGCAGTTCTTC | CASSNSGGSYNEQFF
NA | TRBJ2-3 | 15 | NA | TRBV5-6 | TGTGCCAGCAGCTTGGCCGGCGGAGACACAGATACGCAGTATTTT | CASSLAGGDTDTQYF
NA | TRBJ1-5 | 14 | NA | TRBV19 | TGTGCCAGTAGACCAAGGGAGAGCAATCAGCCCCAGCATTTT | CASRPRESNQPQHF
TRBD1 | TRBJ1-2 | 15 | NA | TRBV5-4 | TGTGCCAGCAGCTTGTTCGGGACAGCCCATTATGGCTACACCTTC | CASSLFGTAHYGYTF
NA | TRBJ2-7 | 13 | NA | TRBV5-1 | TGCGCCAGCAGCTATGACAAGTCCTACGAGCAGTACTTC | CASSYDKSYEQYF
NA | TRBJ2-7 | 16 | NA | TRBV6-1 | TGTGCCAGCAGTGAAGCGGGAGCGACATCCCCCTACGAGCAGTACTTC | CASSEAGATSPYEQYF
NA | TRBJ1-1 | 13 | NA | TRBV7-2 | TGTGCCAGCAGCCTCGGACAGAACACTGAAGCTTTCTTT | CASSLGQNTEAFF
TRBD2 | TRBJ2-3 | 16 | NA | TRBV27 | TGTGCCAGCAGTCCGCTAGCGGGGGGCTTAACAGATACGCAGTATTTT | CASSPLAGGLTDTQYF